The 5 T cell receptor beta chains presented below share a single source sample, sequenced in a study of T cell responses to AZD1222 COVID-19 vaccine. This table comes from immunoSEQ multiplex PCR, and its TCRdb copy is limited to in-frame clones, with some not included. The sample consists of around 150,000 clones, about nine tenths of them appearing once. Material: peripheral blood, obtained on day 0 of AZD1222 vaccination. The receptor source for this set is an adult in good health.

V is TRBV12-3 or TRBV12-4 and J is TRBJ2-5; 8 positions match TRBD1. CDR3 length equals 12 residues. Unmatched junction bases numbered 6, after V lost 10 bases and J lost 5 bases. In DNA form, the CDR3 reads TGTGCCACCTCTAGACAGGGGGAGACCCAGTACTTC. This encodes CATSRQGETQYF.

This clone was observed a single time. The chain joins TRBV28 to TRBJ1-1; D gene ambiguous. CDR1 MDHEN and CDR2 SYDVKM come from the germline V gene. V was pared by 6 bases and J by 6 bases, with 14 bases between. The CDR3 sequence is 13 residues long. CDR3 bases: TGTGCCAGCAGCCCCGACCGTTACCCTGAAGCTTTCTTT. It codes for CASSPDRYPEAFF.

The chain joins TRBV4-1 to TRBJ2-1, with TRBD2 matching 9 bases. Germline CDR1 MGHRA, CDR2 YSYEKL. The trim removed 1 base at V and 10 bases at J, leaving 14 bases unmatched. The CDR3 covers 17 residues. CDR3 sequence reads: CASSQAVAGDVGIEQFF. CDR3 sequence (DNA): TGCGCCAGCAGCCAAGCAGTAGCGGGAGACGTCGGCATAGAGCAGTTCTTC.

This clone came up once. The chain employs TRBV6-5 and TRBJ2-1, with D unresolved. Trimming cost V 7 bases and J 0 bases, with 7 bases left between them. The CDR3 runs to 13 residues. Germline CDR1 reads MNHEY; CDR2 reads SVGAGI. CDR3 in DNA: TGTGCCAGCAAATCGTCCTCCTACAATGAGCAGTTCTTC. Its translation: CASKSSSYNEQFF.

The chain is built from TRBV14 and TRBJ1-2; 8 positions agree with TRBD1. Trimming cost V 2 bases and J 6 bases; bases outside gene matches: 8. The CDR3 runs 15 residues. The V gene's germline CDR1 is SGHDN and CDR2 FVKESK. The CDR3 region has the DNA TGTGCCAGCAGCCAAAGTTGGACAGGGTTTAATGGCTACACCTTC. Its protein is CASSQSWTGFNGYTF.